The 10 T cell receptor beta chains below all came from one sample that was sequenced in a study of response to subunit inactivated influenza vaccine. TCRdb processed the RT-PCR reads anew with MiXCR; each CDR3 protein has one entry. The sample records almost 600,000 distinct CDR3 sequences, around 15% being singletons. Material: PBMCs from blood, obtained approximately 12 days after vaccination. The receptors come from a man in his fifties or sixties who received an inactivated influenza vaccine.

This chain uses TRBV9 with TRBJ1-1; D uncertain. V was cut by 1 base and J by 0 bases, with 13 bases left in between. There are 16 residues in the CDR3. From germline, CDR1 is SGDLS and CDR2 YYNGEE. The CDR3 protein is CASSVSLGLMNTEAFF. Written as DNA, the CDR3 is TGTGCCAGCAGCGTATCATTAGGCCTGATGAACACTGAAGCTTTCTTT.

This CDR3 reads CASSWTSGGAETQYF. The CDR3 bases are TGTGCCAGCAGTTGGACTAGCGGGGGGGCCGAGACCCAGTACTTC. This chain connects TRBV6-2 or TRBV6-3 to TRBJ2-5; 15 nucleotides match TRBD2. The germline CDR1 and CDR2 sequences are MNHEY and SVGEGT. The CDR3 loop spans 15 amino acids. Unmatched junction bases numbered 2, after V lost 4 bases and J lost 5 bases.

This clonotype turned up a few times. This chain joins TRBV18 and TRBJ2-2; 7 bases are shared with TRBD1. Trimming at V came to 3 bases and at J to 6 bases, leaving 7 bases not matched to a gene. The CDR3 runs to 15 residues. Germline V gene sequence: CDR1 KGHSH, CDR2 LQKENI. The CDR3 loop is CASSPRQGDAGELFF. In DNA, the CDR3 is TGTGCCAGCTCACCGAGACAGGGCGACGCCGGGGAGCTGTTTTTT.

This clonotype has more than one count but fewer than ten. V usage is TRBV5-1 and J usage is TRBJ2-7; 12 positions match TRBD1. V shed 2 bases and J 5 bases; nucleotides not matched to a gene: 11. Germline V gene sequence: CDR1 SGHRS, CDR2 YFSETQ. There are 17 residues in the CDR3. The CDR3 is CASSFIPTGTGGDEQYF. CDR3 nucleotide sequence: TGCGCCAGCAGCTTCATCCCAACCGGGACAGGGGGCGACGAGCAGTACTTC. Using reference TRBV5-1 and TRBJ2-7 for the parts outside the CDR3, the full variable domain is KAGVTQTPRYLIKTRGQQVTLSCSPISGHRSVSWYQQTPGQGLQFLFEYFSETQRNKGNFPGRFSGRQFSNSRSEMNVSTLELGDSALYLCASSFIPTGTGGDEQYFGPGTRLTVT.

This clonotype was counted a few times. V gene TRBV4-3 combines with J gene TRBJ1-5; D is uncertain. Germline CDR1 reads LGHNA; CDR2 reads YSLEER. The CDR3 runs 16 residues. V lost 1 base to trimming and J lost 2 bases, with 12 bases between them. CDR3 coding DNA: TGCGCCAGCAGCCAAGCATGGACCGGCGGCAATCAGCCCCAGCATTTT. This encodes CASSQAWTGGNQPQHF.

The chain couples TRBV5-1 to TRBJ1-1; D is undetermined. CDR1 is SGHRS and CDR2 is YFSETQ in the germline V gene. Trimming removed 4 bases from V and 5 bases from J, with 21 bases in between. This CDR3 is 16 amino acids long. The CDR3 region has the DNA TGCGCCAGCAGCCCTAGCCGACACACAAAGGAAACTGAAGCTTTCTTT. This encodes CASSPSRHTKETEAFF.

J is TRBJ2-7 and V is TRBV29-1; the D gene is possibly TRBD1 (5 bases). Germline assignment: CDR1 SQVTM and CDR2 ANQGSEA. The germline V and J ends were trimmed by 6 bases and 6 bases, with 12 bases remaining between them. The CDR3 has 11 residues. The CDR3 region has the DNA TGCAGCGTGGGCCAAGGGGCCGAGCAGTACTTC. It specifies CSVGQGAEQYF.

The V and J genes are TRBV7-9 and TRBJ2-4, with 8 bases fitting TRBD2. Trimming removed 5 bases from V and 0 bases from J; junction bases left unmatched: 6. Germline-derived CDR1 and CDR2 are SEHNR and FQNEAQ (reference sequence). This CDR3 spans 16 amino acids. This CDR3 reads CASSSGGGVAKNIQYF. The CDR3 DNA reads as TGTGCCAGCAGCAGCGGGGGAGGAGTAGCCAAAAACATTCAGTACTTC. The full variable domain, completed using reference TRBV7-9 and TRBJ2-4, is DTGVSQNPRHKITKRGQNVTFRCDPISEHNRLYWYRQTLGQGPEFLTYFQNEAQLEKSRLLSDRFSAERPKGSFSTLEIQRTEQGDSAMYLCASSSGGGVAKNIQYFGAGTRLSVL.

V and J are TRBV11-2 and TRBJ2-7; possibly TRBD1 or TRBD2 for D (7 bases each). The germline gives CDR1 SGHAT, CDR2 FQNNGV. V dropped 5 bases and J dropped 6 bases, with 20 bases sitting between them. The CDR3 length is 15 residues. CDR3 sequence reads: CASSRDSGVLGEQYF. The DNA for the CDR3 is TGTGCCAGCAGCCGGGACAGCGGGGTTCTGGGCGAGCAGTACTTC.

This clonotype was seen many times. The chain recombines TRBV6-2 or TRBV6-3 with TRBJ1-6; D is unclear. Trimming took off 2 bases at V and 11 bases at J, with 13 bases between the two ends. The CDR3 spans 14 residues. The V gene's germline CDR1 is MNHEY and CDR2 SVGEGT. The CDR3 DNA reads TGTGCCAGCAGTTACCAAGGAAATGCGACACCCCTCCACTTT. Translation: CASSYQGNATPLHF.